The 18 T cell receptor beta chains below all came from one sample that was sequenced in a study of cytomegalovirus exposure and HLA in healthy donors. Vbeta (60) and Jbeta (13) primers were used in the PCR. Generated by immunoSEQ multiplex PCR, the TCRdb table keeps only in-frame clones and is missing some. This sample yields 110,000 to 150,000 clones, of which about 75% are seen a single time; more than 4% belongs to the top ten. Sequenced material: PBMCs. These receptors came from a man in his 60s in good health and CMV-seronegative.

This clone was counted between two and nine times. The V gene is TRBV6-7, the J gene TRBJ2-7; 7 bases align to TRBD2. TRBV6-7 is designated an ORF whose function remains uncertain. V lost 3 bases, J lost 4 bases, and 6 bases stayed unmatched. The CDR3 has 14 amino acids. The CDR3 sequence: CASSYGGSGYEQYF. The CDR3 DNA reads as TGTGCCAGCAGTTATGGCGGGAGTGGTTACGAGCAGTACTTC.

The chain carries TRBV7-3 and TRBJ2-7, with 9 bases matching TRBD2. CDR3 size: 17 residues. Germline values: CDR1 SGHTA, CDR2 FQGTGA. Losses at the gene ends were 2 bases for V and 1 base for J; bases not matched to a gene: 9. The CDR3 here is CASSLGVRLAASYEQYF. The CDR3 coding sequence is TGTGCCAGCAGCTTAGGGGTAAGACTAGCGGCTTCCTACGAGCAGTACTTC.

This clone was seen only a few times. Distinct nucleotide sequences in the sample also encode this CDR3. The rearrangement links TRBV9 to TRBJ2-2; D not certain. The germline gives CDR1 SGDLS, CDR2 YYNGEE. V dropped 4 bases and J dropped 2 bases, with 3 bases sitting between them. CDR3 length: 12 residues. CDR3 protein: CASSRNTGELFF. CDR3 in DNA: TGTGCCAGCAGCCGTAACACCGGGGAGCTGTTTTTT.

V gene TRBV27 combines with J gene TRBJ2-7, with 8 bases identical to TRBD2. V trimming: 2 bases; J trimming: 3 bases; junction bases outside the gene matches: 6. Germline values: CDR1 MNHEY, CDR2 SMNVEV (reference sequence). The CDR3 is 15 residues long. The DNA for the CDR3 is TGTGCCAGCAGTTTACAAGGGACTAGAGACTACGAGCAGTACTTC. Translation gives CASSLQGTRDYEQYF.

The genes are TRBV19 and TRBJ1-4, with D possibly TRBD1 on 6 matching bases. The V end was cut by 6 bases, the J end by 7 bases, with 15 bases between. There are 14 residues in the CDR3. Per the germline V gene, CDR1 is LNHDA and CDR2 is SQIVND (reference sequence). CDR3 nucleotide sequence: TGTGCCAGTAGCCGCTTACAGGGTGGTGAAAAACTGTTTTTT. It yields the protein CASSRLQGGEKLFF. Supplemented by reference TRBV19 and TRBJ1-4, the full variable domain reads DGGITQSPKYLFRKEGQNVTLSCEQNLNHDAMYWYRQDPGQGLRLIYYSQIVNDFQKGDIAEGYSVSREKKESFPLTVTSAQKNPTAFYLCASSRLQGGEKLFFGSGTQLSVL.

V is TRBV9 and J is TRBJ2-5; 8 positions match TRBD1. CDR3 size: 17 residues. Germline lookup yields CDR1 SGDLS and CDR2 YYNGEE. The V segment lost 4 bases and the J segment 5 bases; nucleotides outside the gene matches: 16. CDR3 sequence: CASSFRTGLESGETQYF. The CDR3 DNA reads as TGTGCCAGCAGCTTCCGGACAGGGCTGGAGTCGGGGGAGACCCAGTACTTC.

V usage is TRBV2 and J usage is TRBJ1-5, with D perhaps matching TRBD1 (6 bases). The CDR3 has 16 residues. Trimming took off 0 bases at V and 2 bases at J, with 11 bases between the two ends. The germline CDR1 and CDR2 sequences are SNHLY and FYNNEI. In DNA form, the CDR3 reads TGTGCCAGCAGTGAAGCCGGGACATGGGGCAATCAGCCCCAGCATTTT. This encodes CASSEAGTWGNQPQHF.

The CDR3 loop is CASSLVDSTYSNQPQHF. DNA for the CDR3: TGTGCCAGCAGCTTAGTAGACAGCACTTATAGCAATCAGCCCCAGCATTTT. The rearrangement joins TRBV7-9 to TRBJ1-5, with D tentatively TRBD1 (5 bases). CDR3 size: 17 residues. V gave up 1 base and J gave up 0 bases, with 13 bases separating them. Per germline, CDR1 SEHNR and CDR2 FQNEAQ (reference sequence).

The chain couples TRBV7-3 to TRBJ2-2; 8 bases match TRBD1. CDR3 length: 17 residues. Germline-derived CDR1 and CDR2 are SGHTA and FQGTGA. The J segment lost 4 bases and the V segment lost 1 base, leaving 8 bases of the junction unmatched. CDR3 amino acids: CASSLMSQGATTGELFF. DNA of the CDR3: TGTGCCAGCAGCTTAATGTCCCAGGGGGCCACCACCGGGGAGCTGTTTTTT.

This chain links TRBV29-1 with TRBJ1-2; D might be TRBD1 (6 bases). V was cut by 4 bases and J by 6 bases, with 12 bases left in between. Germline CDR1 is SQVTM and CDR2 is ANQGSEA. The length of the CDR3 is 12 residues. CDR3 bases: TGCAGCGTTGCAGGGGATCAAAATGGCTACACCTTC. Protein: CSVAGDQNGYTF.

The chain couples TRBV18 to TRBJ2-1; 9 positions match TRBD1. V was clipped by 3 bases and J by 4 bases; unmatched bases: 4. This CDR3 contains 15 residues. CDR1 is KGHSH and CDR2 is LQKENI in the germline V gene. In nucleotides, the CDR3 is TGTGCCAGCTCACCCCGGGACAGGGTATACAATGAGCAGTTCTTC. Its translation: CASSPRDRVYNEQFF.

The CDR3 sequence is CASMGTERGYTF. The CDR3 coding sequence is TGTGCCAGCATGGGGACAGAGAGGGGCTACACCTTC. The chain carries TRBV25-1 and TRBJ1-2; TRBD1 matches 7 bases. Per germline, CDR1 MGHDK and CDR2 SYGVNS. V shed 7 bases, J shed 8 bases, and the junction held 7 bases outside the gene matches. This CDR3 is 12 amino acids long.

The chain recombines TRBV6-5 with TRBJ1-3; a possible D gene is TRBD1 (5 bases). Trimming removed 0 bases from V and 0 bases from J, with 9 bases in between. Germline V lookup: CDR1 MNHEY, CDR2 SVGAGI. This CDR3 contains 16 residues. The CDR3 protein is CASSYSGPFSGNTIYF. In DNA form, the CDR3 reads TGTGCCAGCAGTTACTCGGGGCCTTTCTCTGGAAACACCATATATTTT.

This clone came up a few times. The CDR3 reads CASSIDRAGGTNTGELFF. The CDR3 coding sequence is TGTGCCAGTAGTATAGATCGGGCAGGGGGCACGAACACCGGGGAGCTGTTTTTT. The chain is built from TRBV19 and TRBJ2-2; 8 bases are shared with TRBD1. Germline lookup yields CDR1 LNHDA and CDR2 SQIVND (reference sequence). V lost 0 bases to trimming and J lost 0 bases; unmatched junction nucleotides: 6. There are 18 residues in the CDR3.

The table lists this clone with many counts. The chain links TRBV5-6 to TRBJ1-6; D is possibly TRBD1 (5 bases). Germline V lookup: CDR1 SGHDT, CDR2 YYEEEE. The CDR3 length is 13 residues. V gave up 2 bases and J gave up 10 bases, with 10 bases separating them. In DNA form, the CDR3 reads TGTGCCAGCAGCTTAGGGGTTGGGTCACCCCTCCACTTT. Its protein is CASSLGVGSPLHF.

The CDR3 sequence is CASSANHPGQILNTEAFF. In nucleotides, the CDR3 is TGTGCCAGCAGCGCCAATCACCCGGGACAGATATTGAACACTGAAGCTTTCTTT. This chain connects TRBV9 to TRBJ1-1; 7 bases map to TRBD1. After removal of 3 bases from V and 0 bases from J, the junction contained 14 bases not matched to a gene. The CDR3 runs 18 residues. Germline CDR1 is SGDLS and CDR2 is YYNGEE.

The chain is built from TRBV2 and TRBJ2-7, with 8 bases matching TRBD2. This CDR3 has 15 amino acids. Germline trimming cut 4 bases from V and 4 bases from J; bases unmatched to any gene: 9. Per germline, CDR1 SNHLY and CDR2 FYNNEI. The CDR3 region has the DNA TGTGCCAGCAGTGGGACCGGGACTAGTGGGTACGAGCAGTACTTC. It is translated as CASSGTGTSGYEQYF.

In its sample, this clone was seen once. This chain links TRBV29-1 with TRBJ2-7; 11 bases line up with TRBD1. V dropped 6 bases and J dropped 2; count of bases not matched to a gene: 9. CDR1 and CDR2 from the germline V gene are SQVTM and ANQGSEA. The CDR3 totals 15 residues. CDR3 residues: CSVEYRDRGAYEQYF. The DNA for the CDR3 is TGCAGCGTAGAGTACCGGGACAGGGGGGCCTACGAGCAGTACTTC.